The rows below give T cell receptor beta chains drawn from one sample of a study of T cell repertoires in cytomegalovirus infection. In TCRdb, the reads were re-called with MiXCR into one record per CDR3 protein. The sample consists of under 200,000 distinct CDR3 sequences, roughly 15% of them appearing once. Sequenced sample: CD8+ T cells from PBMCs. These receptors came from a human donor in good health (CMV status not recorded). Some clones in this sample may be carry-over from other donors' samples. Each CDR3 is given with its conserved first and last residue. Each record gives: V gene, D gene, CDR3 length, J gene, clone size, CDR3 DNA, CDR3 protein. D genes are given only for firm matches. Clone size is given for some rows only: seen once, a few or many times, or a class if the clone is expanded.

TRBV7-2	NA	13	TRBJ2-2	NA	TGTGCCAGCAGCCCCAGACTCGTCGGGGAGCTGTTTTTT	CASSPRLVGELFF
TRBV6-4	TRBD2	14	TRBJ2-1	few	TGTGCCAGCAGCTCGACTAGCGGGGCTGATGAGCAGTTCTTC	CASSSTSGADEQFF
TRBV6-2/TRBV6-3	NA	13	TRBJ2-1	NA	TGTGCCAGCAGTCCCTCAGGCCACAATGAGCAGTTCTTC	CASSPSGHNEQFF
TRBV6-2/TRBV6-3	TRBD2	15	TRBJ2-2	many	TGTGCCAGCAGTCCAAGCGGGAGGGACACCGGGGAGCTGTTTTTT	CASSPSGRDTGELFF
TRBV25-1	NA	14	TRBJ2-2	NA	TGTGCCAGCAGAAATTCTGGACGGGCCGGGGAGCTGTTTTTT	CASRNSGRAGELFF
TRBV7-2	TRBD1	15	TRBJ2-3	few	TGTGCCAGCAGCGTCGCGACAGGGATGGCAGATACGCAGTATTTT	CASSVATGMADTQYF
TRBV5-6	NA	12	TRBJ1-1	NA	TGTGCCAGCAGCCTGGGGGTTACTGAAGCTTTCTTT	CASSLGVTEAFF
TRBV11-3	TRBD2	15	TRBJ2-1	NA	TGTGCCAGCAGCTCCCCTAGCGGGCCCTACAATGAGCAGTTCTTC	CASSSPSGPYNEQFF
TRBV11-2	TRBD2	20	TRBJ2-1	few	TGTGCCAGCAGCTTAGAAGGTAGCGGGAGCACCGTGAGTTCCTACAATGAGCAGTTCTTC	CASSLEGSGSTVSSYNEQFF
TRBV6-6	NA	13	TRBJ2-1	NA	TGTGCCAGCAGCACCAACAGGTTCAATGAGCAGTTCTTC	CASSTNRFNEQFF
TRBV19	NA	14	TRBJ2-7	few	TGTGCCAGTGGGGAACGGACTGCCTCCTACGAGCAGTACTTC	CASGERTASYEQYF
TRBV19	TRBD1	14	TRBJ2-7	few	TGTGCCACCTCACTAGGGACAGGGACCTACGAGCAGTACTTC	CATSLGTGTYEQYF
TRBV7-9	NA	14	TRBJ2-5	few	TGTGCCAGCAGCTTCCCTAGCGATCGTGAGACCCAGTACTTC	CASSFPSDRETQYF
TRBV28	NA	16	TRBJ2-4	few	TGTGCCAGCAATGCCCGATTTACAGGGAGGTTTGACATTCAGTACTTC	CASNARFTGRFDIQYF
TRBV7-2	TRBD2	15	TRBJ2-7	NA	TGTGCCAGCAGCTTGAGCAGCGGGAGGATGGGGGAGCAGTACTTC	CASSLSSGRMGEQYF
TRBV27	NA	13	TRBJ1-1	once	TGTGACAGCAGTTTAACGTTGTACACTGAAGCTTTCTTT	CDSSLTLYTEAFF
TRBV6-2/TRBV6-3	NA	17	TRBJ2-1	NA	TGTGCCAGCAGCTACCGGGGCAGTCCTTTTCCTTACAATGAGCAGTTCTTC	CASSYRGSPFPYNEQFF
TRBV7-2	TRBD2	17	TRBJ2-1	NA	TGTGCCAGCAGCTTATTTCGTGCGGGAGGACCCCGGGGTGAGCAGTTCTTC	CASSLFRAGGPRGEQFF
TRBV12-3/TRBV12-4	NA	13	TRBJ1-1	few	TGTGCCAGCACCCCGGGGGAGCGCACTGAAGCTTTCTTT	CASTPGERTEAFF
TRBV6-2/TRBV6-3	NA	14	TRBJ2-1	few	TGTGCCAGCACCGACGGCGGGACTTCACAGGGGCAGTTCTTC	CASTDGGTSQGQFF
TRBV7-8	NA	21	TRBJ2-4	few	TGTGCCAGCAGCTTAGGTTCTGGGTTCGTCAGAGGCAATATAGCCAAAAACATTCAGTACTTC	CASSLGSGFVRGNIAKNIQYF
TRBV10-3	TRBD1	15	TRBJ1-3	NA	TGTGCCATCAGTGCAGGGGGGGCATCTGGAAACACCATATATTTT	CAISAGGASGNTIYF
TRBV19	NA	12	TRBJ2-1	few	TGTGCCAGTAGACGACTAGGAGGTGAGCAGTTCTTC	CASRRLGGEQFF
TRBV7-9	NA	11	TRBJ2-7	NA	TGTGCCAGCAGCTCCAGACAGGAGCAGTACTTC	CASSSRQEQYF
TRBV27	TRBD1	13	TRBJ2-5	NA	TGTGCCAGCAGCTGGGACAGTCAAGAGACCCAGTACTTC	CASSWDSQETQYF
TRBV6-1	TRBD1	14	TRBJ2-1	NA	TGTGCCGGGGGAAGACAGGGGGCCTACAATGAGCAGTTCTTC	CAGGRQGAYNEQFF
TRBV7-9	NA	12	TRBJ2-1	NA	TGTGCCAGCAGCTTTCCCAGCGCCGAGCAGTTCTTC	CASSFPSAEQFF
TRBV6-6	TRBD2	16	TRBJ2-5	NA	TGTGCCAGCAGAAATCCCGGCGGGGGGGCCGGGGAGACCCAGTACTTC	CASRNPGGGAGETQYF
TRBV12-3/TRBV12-4	NA	13	TRBJ2-1	NA	TGTGCCAGCAGTTCATCCCTTTCCGGAGAGCAGTTCTTC	CASSSSLSGEQFF
TRBV10-1	NA	14	TRBJ2-7	NA	TGCGCCAGCAGTGACCCAGGGGCCGGCCACGAGCAGTACTTC	CASSDPGAGHEQYF
TRBV10-3	NA	14	TRBJ2-2	NA	TGTGCCATCAGGGAGGGAGCTAACACCGGGGAGCTGTTTTTT	CAIREGANTGELFF